The subject of this entry is one T cell receptor (beta chain). Its antigen is unidentified. The data originate from a study of OX40 agonist ivuxolimab in advanced cancers. The V end lost 5 bases, the J end lost 2 bases, and 12 bases lay between the germline ends. The CDR3 has 14 residues. Germline-derived CDR1 and CDR2 are SGHVS and FQNEAQ. Using immunoSEQ multiplex PCR, the repertoire was profiled, and TCRdb retains in-frame clones only, with some absent. In the table there are approximately 82,000 clones, 88% of which are singletons. Study-wide findings and caveats: Clonal expansion in partial responders at 0.1-3.0 mg/kg ranked among the lowest.

Sequenced material: CD4+ or CD8+ T cells sorted from blood, taken in a trial of the OX40 agonist ivuxolimab. This chain connects TRBV7-8 to TRBJ2-5; D gene unclear. The source of this sequence is an adult with an advanced solid tumor such as melanoma, head and neck, liver or kidney cancer. CDR3 DNA: TGTGCCAGCAGCGTCGAGTTGATGCAAGAGACCCAGTACTTC. It specifies CASSVELMQETQYF.